Presented here are 8 T cell receptor beta chains from one specimen sequenced in a study of T-cell reconstitution after alpha-beta-depleted transplantation in children. Unique molecular identifiers were incorporated when the TCRbeta library was constructed. TCRdb independently ran MiXCR on the PCR reads; one entry per CDR3 protein. The sample contains a few hundred thousand distinct CDR3 sequences, over 20% of which appear only once. The source material was PBMCs, sampled before TCRalphabeta/CD19-depleted stem cell transplant. The receptor set was obtained from a boy younger than two with Wiskott-Aldrich syndrome, due to receive a stem cell transplant.

This clonotype was picked up a small number of times. V is TRBV11-2 and J is TRBJ2-5; the match to TRBD1 covers 9 bases. The CDR3 loop spans 16 amino acids. V dropped 0 bases and J dropped 5; count of bases not matched to a gene: 7. Germline V gene sequence: CDR1 SGHAT, CDR2 FQNNGV. CDR3 bases: TGTGCCAGCAGCTTAGATCTCGGACAGGGGTTGGAGACCCAGTACTTC. Encoded protein: CASSLDLGQGLETQYF.

CDR3 bases: TGTGCCAGCAGTGAACATAGTGGGACGAACACCGGGGAGCTGTTTTTT. As protein: CASSEHSGTNTGELFF. The chain links TRBV25-1 to TRBJ2-2; D gene ambiguous. The CDR3 runs 16 residues. CDR1 and CDR2 from the germline V gene are MGHDK and SYGVNS. With 2 bases removed from V and 0 bases from J, the gap between germline ends came to 10 bases.

The genes are TRBV12-5 and TRBJ1-1; 7 bases match TRBD1. Germline assignment: CDR1 LGHNT and CDR2 FRNRAP. The CDR3 runs to 15 residues. J gave up 2 bases and V 6 bases, and 9 bases lay outside the gene matches. CDR3 loop: CASGAHRDSNTEAFF. The DNA for the CDR3 is TGTGCTAGTGGAGCCCACCGGGACAGCAACACTGAAGCTTTCTTT.

This clonotype was counted between two and nine times. The rearrangement joins TRBV28 to TRBJ1-2; a possible D gene is TRBD1 (5 bases). V lost 7 bases, J lost 5 bases, and 17 bases lay in between. The CDR3 has 14 residues. Per germline, CDR1 MDHEN and CDR2 SYDVKM. CDR3 protein: CASTERGREYGYTF. CDR3 bases: TGTGCCAGCACCGAAAGGGGTCGCGAATATGGCTACACCTTC.

V and J are TRBV27 and TRBJ2-3; 8 nucleotides agree with TRBD2. Germline V lookup: CDR1 MNHEY, CDR2 SMNVEV (reference sequence). This CDR3 is built from 15 residues. The J segment lost 1 base and the V segment lost 6 bases, leaving 6 bases of the junction unmatched. The CDR3 nucleotides read TGTGCCAGCAGACCGAGGCGGGAGGGCACAGATACGCAGTATTTT. This encodes CASRPRREGTDTQYF.

This chain links TRBV3-1 with TRBJ2-1; 7 bases map to TRBD2. Germline CDR1 reads LGHDT; CDR2 reads YNNKEL (reference sequence). Trimming removed 1 base from V and 3 bases from J; junction bases left unmatched: 3. This CDR3 is built from 15 residues. CDR3 nucleotide sequence: TGTGCCAGCAGCCAAGGAGCTAGCGGCTACAATGAGCAGTTCTTC. It codes for CASSQGASGYNEQFF.

The genes are TRBV29-1 and TRBJ2-1; tentatively, D is TRBD2 (6 bases). This CDR3 comprises 14 residues. Germline assignment: CDR1 SQVTM and CDR2 ANQGSEA. Between the trimmed V and J ends, which lost 3 bases and 5 bases, there was a span of 14 bases. CDR3 DNA: TGCAGCGTTGATGGAACGGGAGCAGACAATGAGCAGTTCTTC. It codes for CSVDGTGADNEQFF.

The J gene is TRBJ2-1, the V gene TRBV5-1; possible D gene TRBD2, 6 bases. In germline, CDR1 is SGHRS, CDR2 YFSETQ. CDR3 length: 13 amino acids. Trimming pared 1 base from V and 8 bases from J, leaving 10 bases between. The CDR3 loop is CASSLSGVDEQFF. CDR3 DNA sequence: TGCGCCAGCAGCTTGTCGGGAGTAGATGAGCAGTTCTTC.